One TCR beta chain is described in this entry. What it binds is unknown. Other DNA sequences within the sample encode an identical CDR3. With 1 base removed from V and 1 base from J, the gap between germline ends came to 8 bases. The CDR3 runs 15 residues. Germline CDR1 KGHSH, CDR2 LQKENI. The data are from a study of shared clonotypes between healthy human individuals. Study-wide background: Samples came from a couple of female and a few male donors aged 18 to 49.

The input for sorted-subset replicate PCRs was 150 to 200 ng DNA, tens of thousands of T cell genomes. Sequenced by immunoSEQ multiplex PCR; TCRdb stores in-frame clones only, minus some. The sample yields more than 2,000,000 clones, around 94% seen once. Study results and limitations: Enrolling few donors narrowed the genetic and exposure-history diversity that was represented.

Study donors comprised healthy, HIV-negative adults devoid of recent acute infection or vaccination. The source is a man younger than 30 in good health. Material for sequencing was naive CD4+ T cells sorted from blood. Subset indicated: CD45RA+ positively selected. The V call is TRBV18, the J call TRBJ1-5, with D hard to call. DNA for the CDR3: TGTGCCAGCTCACCACTTGGTGGGAGCAATCAGCCCCAGCATTTT. Translation: CASSPLGGSNQPQHF.